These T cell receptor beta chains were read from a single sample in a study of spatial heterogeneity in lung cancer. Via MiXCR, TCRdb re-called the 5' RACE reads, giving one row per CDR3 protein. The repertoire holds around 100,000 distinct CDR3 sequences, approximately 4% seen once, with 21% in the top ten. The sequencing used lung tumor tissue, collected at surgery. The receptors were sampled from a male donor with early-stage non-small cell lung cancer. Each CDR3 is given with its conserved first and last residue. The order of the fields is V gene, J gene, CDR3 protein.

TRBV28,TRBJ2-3,CASSLGLESTDTQYF
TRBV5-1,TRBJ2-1,CASSLISYHNEQFF
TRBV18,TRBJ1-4,CANSPRGEKLFF
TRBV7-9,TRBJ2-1,CASKNLARTYNEQFF
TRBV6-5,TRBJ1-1,CASRGLGPEAFF
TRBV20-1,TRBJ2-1,CSVIYGTSGIRNEQFF
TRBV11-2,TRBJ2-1,CASSSPEGRYEQFF
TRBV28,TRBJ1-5,CASSLRVGRTDQPQHF
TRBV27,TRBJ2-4,CASSSSTSAGGNIQYF
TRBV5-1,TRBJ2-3,CASSLEIYGDGLDTQYF
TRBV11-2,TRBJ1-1,CASSSGTGTEAFF
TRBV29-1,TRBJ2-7,CSVARGRPYEQYF
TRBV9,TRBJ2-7,CEQTQPTIEQYF
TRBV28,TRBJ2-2,CASSLRTGTHTGELFF
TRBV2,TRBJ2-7,CASIPPAANLFVEQYF
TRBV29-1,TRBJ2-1,CSVEWIGVVGSYNEQFF
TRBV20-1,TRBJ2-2,CSVRGVKAGELFF
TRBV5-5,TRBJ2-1,CASGPSGRGTTYNEQFF
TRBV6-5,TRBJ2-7,CASSYRSGTGPYEQYF
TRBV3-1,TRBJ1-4,CASRHGWQGEEKLFF
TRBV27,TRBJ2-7,CASSLNRFSYEQYF